These 24 T cell receptor beta chains originate from one sample sequenced in a study of control samples from healthy donors and cancer patients. Clones were sequenced by immunoSEQ multiplex PCR, and TCRdb holds only the in-frame ones, with some missing. This sample has over 150,000 clones, with 90% found just once. The sample was blood. The source is a woman aged 45 to 65 in good health.

In its sample, this clone was seen once. The chain links TRBV7-2 to TRBJ1-1; D gene unclear. Trimming took 5 bases from V and 1 from J, leaving 8 bases between them. The V gene's germline CDR1 is SGHTA and CDR2 FQGNSA. The CDR3 length is 13 residues. Here the CDR3 reads CASSPWENTEAFF. Here the CDR3 DNA reads TGTGCCAGCAGCCCCTGGGAGAACACTGAAGCTTTCTTT.

As for this clone: Within the sample, other DNA sequences also encode this same CDR3. CDR3 loop: CASSFSTEAFF. The CDR3 bases are TGTGCCAGCAGCTTTAGCACTGAAGCTTTCTTT. The genes are TRBV5-6 and TRBJ1-1; no clear D gene. V lost 2 bases to trimming and J lost 4 bases, with 3 bases between them. CDR3 length: 11 amino acids. The germline V gene encodes CDR1 SGHDT and CDR2 YYEEEE.

V gene TRBV6-6 combines with J gene TRBJ2-1, with D unresolved. CDR1 and CDR2 from the germline V gene are MNHNY and SVGAGI (reference sequence). The CDR3 is made up of 13 amino acids. V was pared by 2 bases and J by 6 bases, with 8 bases between. CDR3 amino acids: CASSYGVANEQFF. The CDR3 coding sequence is TGTGCCAGCAGTTACGGGGTAGCCAATGAGCAGTTCTTC.

The gene calls are TRBV6-4 and TRBJ2-3; either TRBD1 or TRBD2 may fit D (6 bases each). V gave up 1 base and J gave up 6 bases, with 14 bases separating them. CDR3 length equals 15 residues. From germline, CDR1 is MRHNA and CDR2 SNTAGT. The CDR3 DNA reads TGTGCCAGCAGTGACTGGGGGCGGGAATTTGATACGCAGTATTTT. Amino acid sequence: CASSDWGREFDTQYF.

This clone was seen once. The chain is built from TRBV28 and TRBJ1-6; D is unresolved. Trimming stripped 1 base from V and 7 bases from J, with 14 bases between. The CDR3 length is 16 residues. CDR1 MDHEN and CDR2 SYDVKM come from the germline V gene. This chain's CDR3 is CASSLLGPRQNSPLHF. CDR3 in DNA: TGTGCCAGCAGTTTATTAGGTCCGAGGCAGAATTCACCCCTCCACTTT.

The chain links TRBV9 to TRBJ1-2; no clear D gene. The V end lost 4 bases, the J end lost 3 bases, and 25 bases lay between the germline ends. CDR1 is SGDLS and CDR2 is YYNGEE in the germline V gene. CDR3 length: 18 residues. The CDR3 DNA reads TGTGCCAGCAGCTCATCGTCTAGCGCGGCAGTCTATGACTATGGCTACACCTTC. Its protein is CASSSSSSAAVYDYGYTF.

This clone has more than one count but fewer than ten. The chain has TRBV6-2 or TRBV6-3 and TRBJ1-6; D not resolved. This CDR3 has 14 residues. CDR1 is MNHEY, CDR2 SVGEGT, per germline. V was cut by 5 bases and J by 10 bases, with 15 bases left in between. The CDR3 region is CASSVPSGVSPLHF. The CDR3 DNA sequence: TGTGCCAGCAGTGTTCCAAGCGGCGTCTCACCCCTCCACTTT.

J is TRBJ2-3 and V is TRBV7-3; TRBD2 might be the D (6 bases). CDR1 is SGHTA and CDR2 is FQGTGA in the germline V gene. V lost 5 bases and J lost 4, with 22 bases in between. The CDR3 consists of 17 residues. CDR3 sequence: CASSPQSSASGADTQYF. CDR3 coding DNA: TGTGCCAGCAGCCCCCAATCGAGTGCGTCGGGGGCAGATACGCAGTATTTT.

V gene TRBV5-3 combines with J gene TRBJ1-1, with D tentatively TRBD1 (5 bases). TRBV5-3 is assigned to the ORF class and has an uncertain function. The CDR3 covers 14 residues. V lost 4 bases to trimming and J lost 3 bases, with 13 bases between them. CDR3 protein: CARSLGPGYTEAFF. In nucleotides, the CDR3 is TGTGCCAGAAGCCTAGGACCAGGGTACACTGAAGCTTTCTTT.

J is TRBJ2-5 and V is TRBV7-2; 8 bases match TRBD2. The CDR3 consists of 15 residues. The ends lost 1 base at V and 6 bases at J; junction bases unmatched: 7. Germline CDR1 is SGHTA and CDR2 is FQGNSA. Here the CDR3 reads CASSLDSGTSKTQYF. The CDR3 DNA sequence: TGTGCCAGCAGCTTAGATAGCGGGACTTCAAAGACCCAGTACTTC. Drawing the rest from reference TRBV7-2 and TRBJ2-5, the complete variable domain is GAGVSQSPSNKVTEKGKDVELRCDPISGHTALYWYRQSLGQGLEFLIYFQGNSAPDKSGLPSDRFSAERTGGSVSTLTIQRTQQEDSAVYLCASSLDSGTSKTQYFGPGTRLLVL.

Regarding this clone: One end of the junction varies from germline; a read error may be responsible. In DNA form, the CDR3 reads TGTGCCGGCAGCTCGGGTCGTCGTTCTGGCTACACCTTC. This codes for CAGSSGRRSGYTF. The gene calls are TRBV6-2 or TRBV6-3 and TRBJ1-2; the D is unclear. CDR3 size: 13 residues. Germline V gene data show CDR1 as MNHEY and CDR2 as SVGEGT.

V and J are TRBV19 and TRBJ1-5; the match to TRBD1 covers 7 bases. This CDR3 has 15 amino acids. The trim removed 4 bases at V and 4 bases at J, leaving 7 bases unmatched. Germline CDR1 is LNHDA and CDR2 is SQIVND (reference sequence). CDR3 sequence (DNA): TGTGCCAGTAGTACGTCAGGGGGGGGGAATCAGCCCCAGCATTTT. Translated: CASSTSGGGNQPQHF.

The chain recombines TRBV9 with TRBJ1-2; tentative D call: TRBD1 (5 bases). Trimming left V 0 bases short and J 1 base short, with 13 bases between. The germline V gene encodes CDR1 SGDLS and CDR2 YYNGEE. CDR3 length: 16 residues. DNA of the CDR3: TGTGCCAGCAGCGTAGAGCCACGAGGGGATAACTATGGCTACACCTTC. Amino acids: CASSVEPRGDNYGYTF. Together with reference TRBV9 and TRBJ1-2, the CDR3 gives the full variable domain: DSGVTQTPKHLITATGQRVTLRCSPRSGDLSVYWYQQSLDQGLQFLIQYYNGEERAKGNILERFSAQQFPDLHSELNLSSLELGDSALYFCASSVEPRGDNYGYTFGSGTRLTVV.

V is TRBV6-6 and J is TRBJ1-2; 7 bases are a match to TRBD1. J was trimmed by 8 bases and V by 0 bases; bases with no gene match: 6. The CDR3 totals 14 residues. Germline V gene data show CDR1 as MNHNY and CDR2 as SVGAGI (reference sequence). The CDR3 nucleotides read TGTGCCAGCAGTTACTCGACAGGGACCGGGGGCTACACCTTC. This gives the protein CASSYSTGTGGYTF.

The chain links TRBV27 to TRBJ1-4; D possibly corresponds to TRBD1 (6 bases). V was pared by 3 bases and J by 5 bases, with 10 bases between. Germline loops: CDR1 MNHEY, CDR2 SMNVEV (reference sequence). The CDR3 is 14 residues long. The CDR3 region has the DNA TGTGCCAGCAGTTTTGGACAGTTAAATGAAAAACTGTTTTTT. Translated, it gives CASSFGQLNEKLFF.

The chain's CDR3 is CASSQERINEKLFF. Here the CDR3 DNA reads TGTGCCAGCAGCCAAGAAAGAATAAATGAAAAACTGTTTTTT. This chain joins TRBV4-2 and TRBJ1-4; no definite D call. Germline CDR1 LGHNA, CDR2 YNFKEQ. The CDR3 length is 14 residues. Trimming pared 0 bases from V and 5 bases from J, leaving 7 bases between.

The rearrangement links TRBV19 to TRBJ2-2, with 7 positions matching TRBD1. The J segment lost 7 bases and the V segment lost 6 bases, leaving 11 bases of the junction unmatched. The CDR3 spans 15 residues. Germline values: CDR1 LNHDA, CDR2 SQIVND (reference sequence). CDR3 bases: TGTGCCAGTAGCCCCGATGGGACAGCTCACGGGGAGCTGTTTTTT. This translates into CASSPDGTAHGELFF.

The rearrangement joins TRBV11-2 to TRBJ2-5, with D possibly called TRBD1 or TRBD2 (6 bases each). Per germline, CDR1 SGHAT and CDR2 FQNNGV. The CDR3 contains 15 residues. V was clipped by 5 bases and J by 4 bases, with 17 bases between them. The CDR3 region is CASSADRRGGETQYF. The CDR3, as DNA: TGTGCCAGCAGCGCCGATCGCAGGGGAGGAGAGACCCAGTACTTC.

The chain combines TRBV9 with TRBJ2-1, with 10 bases aligning to TRBD1. J lost 9 bases, V lost 2 bases, and 11 bases had no gene match. This CDR3 has 16 residues. Germline lookup yields CDR1 SGDLS and CDR2 YYNGEE. CDR3 sequence reads: CASSVVPGQGYSEQFF. The CDR3 DNA reads as TGTGCCAGCAGCGTTGTTCCGGGACAGGGGTATAGTGAGCAGTTCTTC.

The chain has TRBV7-8 and TRBJ2-5, with 8 nucleotides matching TRBD1. Germline V gene data show CDR1 as SGHVS and CDR2 as FQNEAQ. The CDR3 has 14 residues. With V trimmed by 6 bases and J by 2 bases, 5 bases remained unmatched. CDR3 nucleotide sequence: TGTGCCAGCAGAACGGACAGGGTACAAGAGACCCAGTACTTC. This codes for CASRTDRVQETQYF.

The gene calls are TRBV7-2 and TRBJ1-2, with D possibly matching TRBD1 (5 bases). V shed 5 bases and J shed 7 bases, with 20 bases lying between them. This CDR3 spans 15 amino acids. CDR1 and CDR2 (germline): SGHTA, FQGNSA. Written as DNA, the CDR3 is TGTGCCAGCAGCCCTCGGGGCCTCTCGGGGGGTGGCTACACCTTC. Residues: CASSPRGLSGGGYTF.

The chain is built from TRBV6-2 or TRBV6-3 and TRBJ1-1, with TRBD1 identical over 7 bases. The germline V gene has CDR1 MNHEY and CDR2 SVGEGT. The ends lost 6 bases at V and 5 bases at J; junction bases unmatched: 6. The length of the CDR3 is 13 residues. The CDR3 region has the DNA TGTGCCAGCAGCTCCCAGGGGGGGACTGAAGCTTTCTTT. This encodes CASSSQGGTEAFF.

The chain carries TRBV23-1 and TRBJ1-1; 7 nucleotides line up with TRBD1. TRBV23-1 is given ORF status, its function remaining uncertain. V trimming: 4 bases; J trimming: 1 base; junction bases outside the gene matches: 6. The CDR3 is 15 residues long. The CDR3 here is CASSRRTGSNTEAFF. The CDR3 DNA reads TGCGCCAGCAGTCGCCGGACAGGATCGAACACTGAAGCTTTCTTT.

The rearrangement joins TRBV5-6 to TRBJ2-7; no clear D. Germline loops: CDR1 SGHDT, CDR2 YYEEEE. CDR3 length: 12 amino acids. The V gene lost 2 bases and the J gene lost 4 bases, with 7 bases spanning the gap. The CDR3 DNA follows: TGTGCCAGCAGCTTTCAGACGTACGAGCAGTACTTC. Translating it yields CASSFQTYEQYF.